The rows below give T cell receptor beta chains drawn from one sample of a study of cytomegalovirus exposure and HLA in healthy donors. Some clones are missing from TCRdb's copy, which holds only in-frame ones; the method was immunoSEQ multiplex PCR. The data hold approximately 190,000 clones, with roughly 80% observed a single time. Specimen: PBMCs. These receptors were obtained from a boy aged 5-17 years in good health and CMV-seronegative. CDR3s include the opening cysteine and the closing phenylalanine or tryptophan. D genes are given only for firm matches. Size tells how often a clone was seen (once, few, many) or the class of an expanded clone, and some rows leave it out.

V gene,clone size,J gene,D gene,CDR3 DNA,CDR3 protein
TRBV30,NA,TRBJ2-7,TRBD1,TGTGCCTGGAGTCCACCCGACAGGGTGGATTACGAGCAGTACTTC,CAWSPPDRVDYEQYF
TRBV4-2,NA,TRBJ2-2,TRBD2,TGTGCCAGCAGCCAAGTTGAGAGACTAGCGGACCTCACCGGGGAGCTGTTTTTT,CASSQVERLADLTGELFF
TRBV4-1,NA,TRBJ2-1,NA,TGCGCCGAGGGCCTATTAGCAGCGCCTCAGTATGAGCAGTTCTTC,CAEGLLAAPQYEQFF
TRBV2,NA,TRBJ2-5,NA,TGTGCCAGCAGTGTAGTGACAGGAGAGACCCAGTACTTC,CASSVVTGETQYF
TRBV27,NA,TRBJ2-3,TRBD2,TGTGCCAGCACGGGGGGGGATACGCAGTATTTT,CASTGGDTQYF
TRBV5-4,NA,TRBJ2-5,NA,TGTGCCAGCAGCTCCATAGGGGAGGCCAAAGAGACCCAGTACTTC,CASSSIGEAKETQYF
TRBV6-5,few,TRBJ2-5,NA,TGTGCCAGCAGTAATGGACAGGGACTACAGGAGACCCAGTACTTC,CASSNGQGLQETQYF
TRBV11-2,NA,TRBJ1-1,TRBD1,TGTGCCAGCAGCTCTTACCAACAGGGGGCGAGTGAAGCTTTCTTT,CASSSYQQGASEAFF
TRBV7-9,NA,TRBJ1-1,NA,TGTGCCAGCAGCTCTCAGGCGAACACTGAAGCTTTCTTT,CASSSQANTEAFF
TRBV5-1,NA,TRBJ2-3,NA,TGCGCCAGCAGCGCCGACAGGACCCGCACAGATACGCAGTATTTT,CASSADRTRTDTQYF
TRBV5-8,NA,TRBJ1-5,TRBD1,TGTGCCAGCAGCGGCGGGACAGCTGCCTTCAATCAGCCCCAGCATTTT,CASSGGTAAFNQPQHF
TRBV29-1,NA,TRBJ2-1,NA,TGCAGCGTTGATTGGGCGGGGCTCTACAATGAGCAGTTCTTC,CSVDWAGLYNEQFF
TRBV29-1,NA,TRBJ1-2,TRBD1,TGCAGCGTCGATGACAGGGGAAAGTCTGAAGGCTTTGGCTACACCTTC,CSVDDRGKSEGFGYTF
TRBV4-1,NA,TRBJ2-4,TRBD1,TGCGCCAGCAGCCAAGGTGAGGGGGCGTTTATCGTGGACTTC,CASSQGEGAFIVDF
TRBV19,NA,TRBJ1-2,TRBD1,TGTGCCAGTAACTTAGCCGGGACAGGGGCTACAGCTAACTATGGCTACACCTTC,CASNLAGTGATANYGYTF
TRBV5-4,NA,TRBJ1-3,NA,TGTGCCAGCAGCTCCTGGCAGGGTGGAAACACCATATATTTT,CASSSWQGGNTIYF
TRBV30,NA,TRBJ2-1,NA,TGTGCCTGGAGCGATCTAGGAGGTTTATGGCGGGACTACAATGAGCAGTTCTTC,CAWSDLGGLWRDYNEQFF
TRBV7-9,NA,TRBJ2-1,NA,TGTGCCAGCCGCACTGAAGGAGGTCCGTGGAACAATGAGCAGTTCTTC,CASRTEGGPWNNEQFF
TRBV7-6,NA,TRBJ2-5,TRBD2,TGTGCCAGCAGCCTCCAGACTAGCGGGGGAACTCAGACCCAGTACTTC,CASSLQTSGGTQTQYF
TRBV28,once,TRBJ1-1,NA,TGTGCCAGCAGCAAATTCTACAGGGTGTGGGGGCACACTGAAGCTTTCTTT,CASSKFYRVWGHTEAFF
TRBV9,NA,TRBJ2-5,TRBD2,TGTGCCAGCAGCCCCCCGACTAGCGGGGGGGAGACCCAGTACTTC,CASSPPTSGGETQYF
TRBV7-2,NA,TRBJ2-2,TRBD1,TGTGCCAGCAGCTTAGAAGGACAGGGGGCAATTACCGGGGAGCTGTTTTTT,CASSLEGQGAITGELFF
TRBV6-4,NA,TRBJ2-3,TRBD2,TGTGCCAGCAGTGAAGCGGGGGGTGGAACAGATACGCAGTATTTT,CASSEAGGGTDTQYF
TRBV11-3,few,TRBJ2-7,TRBD1,TGTGCCAGCAGCTTAGGGGGACAGGGTTACGAGCAGTACTTC,CASSLGGQGYEQYF
TRBV29-1,NA,TRBJ2-5,NA,TGCAGCGTTGGAGGGTCTCCGCAAGAGACCCAGTACTTC,CSVGGSPQETQYF
TRBV19,NA,TRBJ1-1,NA,TGTGCCAGTACCCACGAACAGGGCCCTGAAGCTTTCTTT,CASTHEQGPEAFF
TRBV29-1,few,TRBJ1-1,TRBD1,TGCAGCTCACCGGGACAGGGCCAAGCTGAAGCTTTCTTT,CSSPGQGQAEAFF
TRBV6-5,NA,TRBJ1-1,NA,TGTGCCAGCAGTTACTCGGGAGGCCGGGCTGAAGCTTTCTTT,CASSYSGGRAEAFF
TRBV7-2,NA,TRBJ1-1,TRBD1,TGTGCCAGCAGCACGTGGACAGGGGGCACTGAAGCTTTCTTT,CASSTWTGGTEAFF
TRBV5-1,NA,TRBJ2-4,NA,TGCGCCAGCAGCTCGCAACTAGGAGGTAGCAACATTCAGTACTTC,CASSSQLGGSNIQYF
TRBV30,NA,TRBJ2-7,TRBD1,TGTGCCTGGAGTGTCGACAGGGACTACGAGCAGTACTTC,CAWSVDRDYEQYF